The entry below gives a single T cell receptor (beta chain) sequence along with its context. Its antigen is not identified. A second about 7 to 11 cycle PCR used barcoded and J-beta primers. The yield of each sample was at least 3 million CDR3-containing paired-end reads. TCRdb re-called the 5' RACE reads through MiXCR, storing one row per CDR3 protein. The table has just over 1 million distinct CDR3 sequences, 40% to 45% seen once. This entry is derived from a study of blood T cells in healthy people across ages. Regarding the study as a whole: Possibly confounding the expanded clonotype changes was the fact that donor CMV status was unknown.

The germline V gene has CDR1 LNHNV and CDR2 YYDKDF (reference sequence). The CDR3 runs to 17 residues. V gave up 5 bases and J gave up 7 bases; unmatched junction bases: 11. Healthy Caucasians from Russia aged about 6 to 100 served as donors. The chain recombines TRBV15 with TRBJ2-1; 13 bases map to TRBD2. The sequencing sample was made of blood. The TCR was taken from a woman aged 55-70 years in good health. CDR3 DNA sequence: TGTGCCACCAGCTCCAGAGGGAAGGGACTAGCGGGAAATGAGCAGTTCTTC. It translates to CATSSRGKGLAGNEQFF.